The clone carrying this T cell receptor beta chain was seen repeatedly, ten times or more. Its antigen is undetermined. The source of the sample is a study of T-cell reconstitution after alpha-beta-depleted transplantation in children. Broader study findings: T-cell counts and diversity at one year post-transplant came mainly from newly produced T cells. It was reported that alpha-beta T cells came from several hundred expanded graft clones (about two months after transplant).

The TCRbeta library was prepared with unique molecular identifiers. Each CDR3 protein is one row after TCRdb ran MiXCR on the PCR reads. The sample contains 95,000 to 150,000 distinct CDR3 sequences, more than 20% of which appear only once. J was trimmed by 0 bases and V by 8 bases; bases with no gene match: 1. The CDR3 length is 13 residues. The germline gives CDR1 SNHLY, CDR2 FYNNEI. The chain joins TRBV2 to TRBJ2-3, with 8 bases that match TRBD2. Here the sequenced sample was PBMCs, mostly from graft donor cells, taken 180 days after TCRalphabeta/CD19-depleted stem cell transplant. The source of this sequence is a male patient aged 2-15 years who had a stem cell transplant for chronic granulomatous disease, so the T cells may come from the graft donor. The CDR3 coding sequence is TGTGCCAGCCGGGGGGGTAGCACAGATACGCAGTATTTT. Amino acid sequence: CASRGGSTDTQYF. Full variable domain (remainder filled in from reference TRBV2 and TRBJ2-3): EPEVTQTPSHQVTQMGQEVILRCVPISNHLYFYWYRQILGQKVEFLVSFYNNEISEKSEIFDDQFSVERPDGSNFTLKIRSTKLEDSAMYFCASRGGSTDTQYFGPGTRLTVL.